These 17 T cell receptor beta chains came from one sample sequenced in a study of CXCR3-negative and CXCR3-positive naive CD8 T cells. Via 5' RACE with UMI labels, TRB cDNA libraries were prepared. From its re-call of the 5' RACE reads, TCRdb lists each CDR3 protein once, without DNA. The listing records 100,000 to 150,000 distinct CDR3 sequences. Sequences were obtained from naive CXCR3- CD8+ T cells from blood. Subset described: CD45RO-CCR7+CD27+CD95- naive CD8+ T cells lacking CXCR3 (TNR3-). The origin of the receptors is a human donor in good health. Some clones in this sample may be carry-over from other donors' samples.

The rearrangement links TRBV4-1 to TRBJ2-2; the TCRdb D gene call, TRBD1, has no DNA to confirm it. Germline lookup yields CDR1 MGHRA and CDR2 YSYEKL. The CDR3 is made up of 17 amino acids. The CDR3 region is CASSQDLWDSNTGELFF.

The chain joins TRBV4-1 to TRBJ2-1. The CDR3 length is 15 residues. Germline CDR1 reads MGHRA; CDR2 reads YSYEKL. CDR3 region: CASSQDQGPYNEQFF.

This chain links TRBV12-3 or TRBV12-4 with TRBJ1-2. This CDR3 contains 16 residues. This CDR3 is CASSLRRGIGVYGYTF.

The chain joins TRBV7-9 to TRBJ1-2; TCRdb names TRBD1, which stays unverified in the absence of DNA. Germline CDR1 reads SEHNR; CDR2 reads FQNEAQ (reference sequence). The CDR3 is made up of 13 amino acids. CDR3 sequence: CASSPTGRGGYTF. Complete variable domain (other parts from reference TRBV7-9 and TRBJ1-2): DTGVSQNPRHKITKRGQNVTFRCDPISEHNRLYWYRQTLGQGPEFLTYFQNEAQLEKSRLLSDRFSAERPKGSFSTLEIQRTEQGDSAMYLCASSPTGRGGYTFGSGTRLTVV.

The gene calls are TRBV25-1 and TRBJ1-2; TCRdb selects TRBD1, and the lack of DNA leaves this call unchecked. The CDR3 is made up of 18 amino acids. The V gene's germline CDR1 is MGHDK and CDR2 SYGVNS. The CDR3 reads CASSDPGQGLSANYGYTF.

The V and J genes are TRBV5-6 and TRBJ2-1; TCRdb selects TRBD2, and the lack of DNA leaves this call unchecked. The germline V gene encodes CDR1 SGHDT and CDR2 YYEEEE. The CDR3 sequence is 16 residues long. The CDR3 loop reads CASSFYSGGAHNEQFF.

This chain joins TRBV14 and TRBJ2-1; TCRdb names TRBD1, which stays unverified in the absence of DNA. The CDR3 is made up of 12 amino acids. Germline CDR1 SGHDN, CDR2 FVKESK. Here the CDR3 reads CARTRGGNEQFF. Using reference TRBV14 and TRBJ2-1 for the parts outside the CDR3, the full variable domain is EAGVTQFPSHSVIEKGQTVTLRCDPISGHDNLYWYRRVMGKEIKFLLHFVKESKQDESGMPNNRFLAERTGGTYSTLKVQPAELEDSGVYFCARTRGGNEQFFGPGTRLTVL.

V gene TRBV10-2 combines with J gene TRBJ2-3; there is no DNA to check the TCRdb D call of TRBD1. The CDR3 is made up of 14 amino acids. From germline, CDR1 is WSHSY and CDR2 SAAADI. Here the CDR3 reads CASSPDRGTDTQYF.

CDR3 amino acids: CASSQGAGGSFKEQFF. The chain uses TRBV4-3 and TRBJ2-1; TCRdb proposes TRBD2, but this gene call is untestable without DNA. Germline-derived CDR1 and CDR2 are LGHNA and YSLEER. The CDR3 length is 16 residues.

The chain joins TRBV14 to TRBJ2-7; the TCRdb D gene call, TRBD1, has no DNA to confirm it. Germline V CDR1 and CDR2: SGHDN, FVKESK. The length of the CDR3 is 13 residues. This chain's CDR3 is CASSPQGWDEQYF.

The genes are TRBV5-6 and TRBJ2-3. The CDR3 extends over 17 amino acids. Germline V lookup: CDR1 SGHDT, CDR2 YYEEEE. CDR3 residues: CASSLALATFSTDTQYF. The whole variable domain, remainder taken from reference TRBV5-6 and TRBJ2-3, is DAGVTQSPTHLIKTRGQQVTLRCSPKSGHDTVSWYQQALGQGPQFIFQYYEEEERQRGNFPDRFSGHQFPNYSSELNVNALLLGDSALYLCASSLALATFSTDTQYFGPGTRLTVL.

The chain recombines TRBV29-1 with TRBJ2-7. CDR3 length: 12 residues. Germline V lookup: CDR1 SQVTM, CDR2 ANQGSEA. Here the CDR3 reads CSVKAATYEQYF.

The chain has TRBV27 and TRBJ2-3; the TCRdb call, TRBD2, lacks DNA for checking. Germline V gene data show CDR1 as MNHEY and CDR2 as SMNVEV (reference sequence). This CDR3 is built from 16 residues. The CDR3 protein is CASSLIVSGSTDTQYF.

V usage is TRBV11-2 and J usage is TRBJ2-3; the D gene TCRdb calls, TRBD2, cannot be checked with no DNA. This CDR3 contains 14 residues. CDR1 SGHAT and CDR2 FQNNGV come from the germline V gene. The CDR3: CASSSLGPTDTQYF.

The CDR3 loop reads CASSFSGTRWDRGSYEQYF. The J gene is TRBJ2-7, the V gene TRBV28; TCRdb's assignment of TRBD1 cannot be checked, as there is no DNA. CDR1 is MDHEN, CDR2 SYDVKM, per germline. The CDR3 totals 19 residues.

This chain joins TRBV27 and TRBJ2-2. The CDR3 has 12 amino acids. Per germline, CDR1 MNHEY and CDR2 SMNVEV (reference sequence). CDR3 loop: CASMINTGELFF.

The V and J genes are TRBV10-3 and TRBJ2-2; TCRdb proposes TRBD2, but this gene call is untestable without DNA. CDR3 length equals 15 residues. CDR1 is ENHRY, CDR2 SYGVKD, per germline. The CDR3 loop is CAISGLAGGTGELFF.